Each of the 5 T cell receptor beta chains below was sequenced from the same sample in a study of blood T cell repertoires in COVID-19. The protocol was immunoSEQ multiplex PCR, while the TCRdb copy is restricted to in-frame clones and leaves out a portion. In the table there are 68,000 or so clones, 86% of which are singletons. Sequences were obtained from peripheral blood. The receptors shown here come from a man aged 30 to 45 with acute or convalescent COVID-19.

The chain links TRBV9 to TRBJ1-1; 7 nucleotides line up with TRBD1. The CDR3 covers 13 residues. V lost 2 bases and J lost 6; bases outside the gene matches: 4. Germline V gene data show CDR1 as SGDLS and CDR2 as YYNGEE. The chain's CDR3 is CASSVVQGAEAFF. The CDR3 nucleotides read TGTGCCAGCAGCGTCGTCCAGGGGGCTGAAGCTTTCTTT. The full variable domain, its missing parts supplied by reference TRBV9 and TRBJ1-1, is DSGVTQTPKHLITATGQRVTLRCSPRSGDLSVYWYQQSLDQGLQFLIQYYNGEERAKGNILERFSAQQFPDLHSELNLSSLELGDSALYFCASSVVQGAEAFFGQGTRLTVV.

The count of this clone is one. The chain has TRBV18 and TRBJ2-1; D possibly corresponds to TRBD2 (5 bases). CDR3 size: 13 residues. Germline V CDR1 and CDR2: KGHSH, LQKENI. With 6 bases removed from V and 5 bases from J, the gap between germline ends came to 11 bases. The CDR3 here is CASSSRGNNEQFF. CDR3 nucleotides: TGTGCCAGCTCGTCTCGGGGAAACAATGAGCAGTTCTTC.

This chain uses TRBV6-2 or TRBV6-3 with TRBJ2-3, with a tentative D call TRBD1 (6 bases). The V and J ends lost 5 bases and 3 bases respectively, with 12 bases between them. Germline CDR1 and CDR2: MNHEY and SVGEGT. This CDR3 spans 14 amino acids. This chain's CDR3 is CASSPGETTDTQYF. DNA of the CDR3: TGTGCCAGCAGTCCAGGGGAAACTACAGATACGCAGTATTTT.

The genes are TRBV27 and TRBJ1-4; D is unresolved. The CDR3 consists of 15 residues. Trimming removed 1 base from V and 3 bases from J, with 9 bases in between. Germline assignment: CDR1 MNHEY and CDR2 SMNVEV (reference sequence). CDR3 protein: CASSLFMRPNEKLFF. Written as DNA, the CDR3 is TGTGCCAGCAGTTTATTTATGCGGCCTAATGAAAAACTGTTTTTT.

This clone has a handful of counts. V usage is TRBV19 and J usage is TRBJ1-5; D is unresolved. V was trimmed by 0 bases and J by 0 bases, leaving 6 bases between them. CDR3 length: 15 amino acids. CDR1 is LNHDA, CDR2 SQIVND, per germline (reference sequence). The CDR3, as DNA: TGTGCCAGTAGTATAGATCGGGGTAGCAATCAGCCCCAGCATTTT. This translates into CASSIDRGSNQPQHF. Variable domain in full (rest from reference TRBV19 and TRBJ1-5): DGGITQSPKYLFRKEGQNVTLSCEQNLNHDAMYWYRQDPGQGLRLIYYSQIVNDFQKGDIAEGYSVSREKKESFPLTVTSAQKNPTAFYLCASSIDRGSNQPQHFGDGTRLSIL.